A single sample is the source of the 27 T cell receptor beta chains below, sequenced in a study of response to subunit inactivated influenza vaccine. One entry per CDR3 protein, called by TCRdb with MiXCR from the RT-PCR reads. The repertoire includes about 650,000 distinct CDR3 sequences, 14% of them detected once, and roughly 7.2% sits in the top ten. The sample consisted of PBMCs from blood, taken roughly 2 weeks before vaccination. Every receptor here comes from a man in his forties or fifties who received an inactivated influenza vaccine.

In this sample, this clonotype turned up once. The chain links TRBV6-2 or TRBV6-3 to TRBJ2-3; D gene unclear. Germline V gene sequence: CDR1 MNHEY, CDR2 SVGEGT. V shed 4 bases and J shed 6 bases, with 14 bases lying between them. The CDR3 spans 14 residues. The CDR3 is CASSSPPHYDTQYF. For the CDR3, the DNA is TGTGCCAGCAGTTCCCCGCCTCATTACGATACGCAGTATTTT.

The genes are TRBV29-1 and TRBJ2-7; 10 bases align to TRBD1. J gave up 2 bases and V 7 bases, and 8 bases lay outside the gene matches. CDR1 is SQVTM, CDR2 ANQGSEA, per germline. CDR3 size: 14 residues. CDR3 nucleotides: TGCAGCGCCGGGTCGGGACAGGGGACCTACGAGCAGTACTTC. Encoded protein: CSAGSGQGTYEQYF.

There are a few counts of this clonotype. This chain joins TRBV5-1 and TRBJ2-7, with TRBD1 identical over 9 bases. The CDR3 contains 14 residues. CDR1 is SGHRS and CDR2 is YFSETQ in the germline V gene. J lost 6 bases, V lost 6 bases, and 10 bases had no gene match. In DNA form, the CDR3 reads TGCGCCAGCACCAGGACCGGGACAGGGTCCGAGCAGTACTTC. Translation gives CASTRTGTGSEQYF. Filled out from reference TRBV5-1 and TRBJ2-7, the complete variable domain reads KAGVTQTPRYLIKTRGQQVTLSCSPISGHRSVSWYQQTPGQGLQFLFEYFSETQRNKGNFPGRFSGRQFSNSRSEMNVSTLELGDSALYLCASTRTGTGSEQYFGPGTRLTVT.

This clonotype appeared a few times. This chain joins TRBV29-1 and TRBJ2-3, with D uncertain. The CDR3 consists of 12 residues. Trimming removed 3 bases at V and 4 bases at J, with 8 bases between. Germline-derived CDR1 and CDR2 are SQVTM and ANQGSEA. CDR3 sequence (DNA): TGCAGCGTTGATACATTCCCAGATACGCAGTATTTT. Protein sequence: CSVDTFPDTQYF.

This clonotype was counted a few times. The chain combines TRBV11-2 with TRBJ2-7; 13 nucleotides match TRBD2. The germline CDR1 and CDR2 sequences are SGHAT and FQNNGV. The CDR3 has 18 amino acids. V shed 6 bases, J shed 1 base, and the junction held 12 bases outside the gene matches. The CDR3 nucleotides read TGTGCCAGCAGTTACTGGACTAGCGGGAGTATTAGATCCTACGAGCAGTACTTC. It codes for CASSYWTSGSIRSYEQYF.

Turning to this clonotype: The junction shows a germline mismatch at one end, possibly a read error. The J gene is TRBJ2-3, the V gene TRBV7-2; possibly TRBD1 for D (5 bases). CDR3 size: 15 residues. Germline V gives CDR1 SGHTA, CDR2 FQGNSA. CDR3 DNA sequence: TGTGCCGGCAGCACCTTAGGGGATAACACAGATACACAGTATTTT. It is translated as CAGSTLGDNTDTQYF.

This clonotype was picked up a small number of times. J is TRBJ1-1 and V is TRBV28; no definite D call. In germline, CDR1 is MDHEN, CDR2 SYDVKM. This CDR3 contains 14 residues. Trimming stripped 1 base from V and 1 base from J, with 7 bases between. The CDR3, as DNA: TGTGCCAGCAGTTTATCCCTGTGGAACACTGAAGCTTTCTTT. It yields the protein CASSLSLWNTEAFF.

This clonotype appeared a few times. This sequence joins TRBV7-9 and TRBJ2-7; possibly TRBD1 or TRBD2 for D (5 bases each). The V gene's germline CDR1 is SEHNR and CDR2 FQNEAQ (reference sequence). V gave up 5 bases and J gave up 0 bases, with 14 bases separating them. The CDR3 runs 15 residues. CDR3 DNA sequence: TGTGCCAGCAGCCCCCATGGGGGTCTCTCCTACGAGCAGTACTTC. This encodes CASSPHGGLSYEQYF. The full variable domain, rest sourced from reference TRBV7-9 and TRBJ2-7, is DTGVSQNPRHKITKRGQNVTFRCDPISEHNRLYWYRQTLGQGPEFLTYFQNEAQLEKSRLLSDRFSAERPKGSFSTLEIQRTEQGDSAMYLCASSPHGGLSYEQYFGPGTRLTVT.

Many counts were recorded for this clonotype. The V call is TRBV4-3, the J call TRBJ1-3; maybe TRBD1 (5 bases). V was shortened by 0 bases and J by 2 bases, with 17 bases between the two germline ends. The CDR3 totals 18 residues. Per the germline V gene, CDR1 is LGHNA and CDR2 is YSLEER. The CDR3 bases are TGCGCCAGCAGCCAAGATTGGGCAGCCGGGGCTGCTGGAAACACCATATATTTT. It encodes CASSQDWAAGAAGNTIYF.

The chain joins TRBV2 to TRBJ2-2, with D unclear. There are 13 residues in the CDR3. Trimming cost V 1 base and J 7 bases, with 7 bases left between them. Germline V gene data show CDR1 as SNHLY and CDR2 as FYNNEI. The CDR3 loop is CASSEGIGGELFF. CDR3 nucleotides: TGTGCCAGCAGTGAAGGGATAGGCGGGGAGCTGTTTTTT.

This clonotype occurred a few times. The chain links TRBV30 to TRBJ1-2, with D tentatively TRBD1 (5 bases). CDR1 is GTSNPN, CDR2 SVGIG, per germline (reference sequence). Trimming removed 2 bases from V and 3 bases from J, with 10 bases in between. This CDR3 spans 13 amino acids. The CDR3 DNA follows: TGTGCCTGGAGTTACGACAGCTACTATGGCTACACCTTC. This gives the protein CAWSYDSYYGYTF. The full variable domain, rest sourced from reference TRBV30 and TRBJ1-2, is SQTIHQWPATLVQPVGSPLSLECTVEGTSNPNLYWYRQAAGRGLQLLFYSVGIGQISSEVPQNLSASRPQDRQFILSSKKLLLSDSGFYLCAWSYDSYYGYTFGSGTRLTVV.

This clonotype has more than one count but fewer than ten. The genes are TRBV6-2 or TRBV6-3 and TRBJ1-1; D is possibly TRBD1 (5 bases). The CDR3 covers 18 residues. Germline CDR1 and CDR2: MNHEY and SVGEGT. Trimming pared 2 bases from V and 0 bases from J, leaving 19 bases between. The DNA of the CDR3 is TGTGCCAGCAGTTACCCTTTTCCCCTCAGGGACCTGAACACTGAAGCTTTCTTT. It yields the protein CASSYPFPLRDLNTEAFF.

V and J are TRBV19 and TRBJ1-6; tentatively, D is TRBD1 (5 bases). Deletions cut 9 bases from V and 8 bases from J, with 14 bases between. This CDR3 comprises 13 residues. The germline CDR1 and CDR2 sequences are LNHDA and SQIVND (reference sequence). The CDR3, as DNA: TGTGCCAGCACCTGGGGCGTGGATTCACCCCTCCACTTT. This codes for CASTWGVDSPLHF.

CDR3 nucleotide sequence: TGCGCCAGCAGCCACCTCGACAGAATCTATGGCTACACCTTC. Amino acid sequence: CASSHLDRIYGYTF. The chain carries TRBV4-3 and TRBJ1-2; TRBD1 is a possible D gene (5 bases). There are 14 residues in the CDR3. Trimming took 3 bases from V and 4 from J, leaving 12 bases between them. Per germline, CDR1 LGHNA and CDR2 YSLEER.

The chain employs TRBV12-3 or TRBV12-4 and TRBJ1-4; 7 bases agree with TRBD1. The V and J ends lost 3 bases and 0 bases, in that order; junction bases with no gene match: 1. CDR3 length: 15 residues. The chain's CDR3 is CASSFGQATNEKLFF. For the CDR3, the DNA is TGTGCCAGCAGTTTCGGACAGGCAACTAATGAAAAACTGTTTTTT.

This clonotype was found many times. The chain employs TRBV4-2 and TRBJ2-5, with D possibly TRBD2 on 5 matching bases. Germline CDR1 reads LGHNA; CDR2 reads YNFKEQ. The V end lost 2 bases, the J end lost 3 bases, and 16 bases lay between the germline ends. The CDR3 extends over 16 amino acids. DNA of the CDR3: TGTGCCAGCAGCCAAAATCCAGCGGCGCCCAAAGAGACCCAGTACTTC. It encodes CASSQNPAAPKETQYF.

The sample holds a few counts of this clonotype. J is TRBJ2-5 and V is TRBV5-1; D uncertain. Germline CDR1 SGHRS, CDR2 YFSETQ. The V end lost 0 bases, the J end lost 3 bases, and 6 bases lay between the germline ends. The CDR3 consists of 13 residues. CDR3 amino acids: CASSLDQEETQYF. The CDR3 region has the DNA TGCGCCAGCAGCTTGGATCAGGAAGAGACCCAGTACTTC.

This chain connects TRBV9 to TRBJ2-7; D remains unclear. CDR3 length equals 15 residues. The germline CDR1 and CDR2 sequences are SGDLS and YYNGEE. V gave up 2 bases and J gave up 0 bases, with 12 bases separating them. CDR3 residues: CASSVLPGASYEQYF. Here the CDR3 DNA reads TGTGCCAGCAGCGTTTTACCAGGCGCCTCCTACGAGCAGTACTTC.

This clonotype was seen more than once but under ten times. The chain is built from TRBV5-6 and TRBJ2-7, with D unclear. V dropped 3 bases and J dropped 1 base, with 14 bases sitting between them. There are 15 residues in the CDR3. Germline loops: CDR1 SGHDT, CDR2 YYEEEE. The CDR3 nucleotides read TGTGCCAGCAGCTCCGGACCCACCAGATCCTACGAGCAGTACTTC. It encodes CASSSGPTRSYEQYF. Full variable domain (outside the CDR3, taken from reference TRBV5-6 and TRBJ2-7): DAGVTQSPTHLIKTRGQQVTLRCSPKSGHDTVSWYQQALGQGPQFIFQYYEEEERQRGNFPDRFSGHQFPNYSSELNVNALLLGDSALYLCASSSGPTRSYEQYFGPGTRLTVT.

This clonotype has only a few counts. CDR3 loop: CASSFRGPGTFQETQYF. The CDR3, as DNA: TGTGCCAGCAGTTTTCGAGGCCCCGGGACGTTCCAAGAGACCCAGTACTTC. The rearrangement joins TRBV28 to TRBJ2-5; the D call may be TRBD1 or TRBD2 (5 bases each). CDR3 length: 17 amino acids. Germline lookup yields CDR1 MDHEN and CDR2 SYDVKM. Deletions cut 3 bases from V and 1 base from J, with 18 bases between.

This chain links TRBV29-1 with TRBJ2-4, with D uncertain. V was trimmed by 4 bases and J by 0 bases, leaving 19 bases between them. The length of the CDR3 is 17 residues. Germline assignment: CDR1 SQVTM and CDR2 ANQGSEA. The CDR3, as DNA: TGCAGCGTTGTCGGCACTCCCGGGTGGGGAGCCAAAAACATTCAGTACTTC. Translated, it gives CSVVGTPGWGAKNIQYF.

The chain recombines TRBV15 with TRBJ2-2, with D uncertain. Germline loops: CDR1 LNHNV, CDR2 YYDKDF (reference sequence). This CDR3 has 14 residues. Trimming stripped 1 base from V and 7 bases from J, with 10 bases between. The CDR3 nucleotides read TGTGCCACCAGCAGAGCAGAGCCAGTCGGGGAGCTGTTTTTT. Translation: CATSRAEPVGELFF.

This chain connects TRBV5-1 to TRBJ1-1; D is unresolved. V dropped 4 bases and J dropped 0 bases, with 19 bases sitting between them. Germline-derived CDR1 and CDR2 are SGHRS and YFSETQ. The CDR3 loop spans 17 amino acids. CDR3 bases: TGCGCCAGCAGCCGGTCGGGGTCCGCATCCATGAACACTGAAGCTTTCTTT. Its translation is CASSRSGSASMNTEAFF.

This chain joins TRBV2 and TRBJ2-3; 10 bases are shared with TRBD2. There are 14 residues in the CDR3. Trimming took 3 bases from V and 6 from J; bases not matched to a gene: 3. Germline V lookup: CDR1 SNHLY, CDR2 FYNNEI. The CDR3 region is CASSDSGRFDTQYF. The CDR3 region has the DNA TGTGCCAGCAGTGATAGCGGGAGGTTTGATACGCAGTATTTT.

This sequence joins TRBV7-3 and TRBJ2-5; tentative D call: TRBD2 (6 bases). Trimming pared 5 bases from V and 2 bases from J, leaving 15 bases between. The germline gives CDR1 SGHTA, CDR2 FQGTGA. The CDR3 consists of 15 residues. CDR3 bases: TGTGCCAGCAGCCGAGGACTGGGGGGTCAAGAGACCCAGTACTTC. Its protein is CASSRGLGGQETQYF.

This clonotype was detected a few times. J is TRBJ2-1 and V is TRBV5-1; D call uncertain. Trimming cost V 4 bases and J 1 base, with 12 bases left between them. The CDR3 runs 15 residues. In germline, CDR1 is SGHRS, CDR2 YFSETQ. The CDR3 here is CASSENHPSYNEQFF. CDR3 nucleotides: TGCGCCAGCAGCGAAAACCACCCGTCCTACAATGAGCAGTTCTTC.

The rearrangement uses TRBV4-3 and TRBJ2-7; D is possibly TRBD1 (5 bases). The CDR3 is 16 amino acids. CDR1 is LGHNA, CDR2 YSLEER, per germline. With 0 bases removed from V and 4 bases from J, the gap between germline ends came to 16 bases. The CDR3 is CASSQDPDNTYYEQYF. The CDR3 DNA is TGCGCCAGCAGCCAAGATCCGGACAATACATATTACGAGCAGTACTTC.